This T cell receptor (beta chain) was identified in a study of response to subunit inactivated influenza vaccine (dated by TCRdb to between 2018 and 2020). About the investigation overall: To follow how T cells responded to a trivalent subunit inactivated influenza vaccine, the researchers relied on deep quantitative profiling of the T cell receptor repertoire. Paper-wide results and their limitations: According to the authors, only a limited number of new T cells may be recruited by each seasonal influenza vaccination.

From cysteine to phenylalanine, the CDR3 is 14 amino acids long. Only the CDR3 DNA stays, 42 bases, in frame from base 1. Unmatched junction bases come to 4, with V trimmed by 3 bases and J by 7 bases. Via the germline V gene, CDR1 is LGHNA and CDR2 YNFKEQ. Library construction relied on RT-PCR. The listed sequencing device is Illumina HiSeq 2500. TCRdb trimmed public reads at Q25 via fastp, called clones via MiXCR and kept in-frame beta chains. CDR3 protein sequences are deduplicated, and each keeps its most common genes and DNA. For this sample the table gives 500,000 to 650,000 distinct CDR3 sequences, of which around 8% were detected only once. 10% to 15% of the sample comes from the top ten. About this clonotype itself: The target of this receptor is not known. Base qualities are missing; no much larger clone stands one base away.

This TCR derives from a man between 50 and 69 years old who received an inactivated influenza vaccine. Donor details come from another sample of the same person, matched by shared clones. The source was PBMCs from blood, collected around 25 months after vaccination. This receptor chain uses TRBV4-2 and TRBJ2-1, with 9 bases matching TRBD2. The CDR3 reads CASSQRLAANEQFF. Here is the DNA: TGTGCCAGCAGCCAGCGACTAGCGGCAAATGAGCAGTTCTTC.